These T cell receptor beta chains were read from a single sample in a study of T cells and copy number aberrations in small-cell lung cancer. The assay was immunoSEQ multiplex PCR, and TCRdb's table has in-frame clones only and misses some. The table records roughly 500 clones, 94% of them present only once. The specimen sequenced was tumor tissue. The receptors shown here come from a man aged 45-65 years with small cell lung cancer. Each CDR3 is given with its conserved first and last residue. Each record gives: J gene, D gene, clone size, V gene, CDR3 length, CDR3 protein, CDR3 DNA. D genes are given only for firm matches. Expanded clones get a size class; other rows say once, few or many, or leave the size out.

TRBJ2-7 | NA | NA | TRBV6-5 | 12 | CASASRVYEQYF | TGTGCCAGTGCGTCCCGAGTCTACGAGCAGTACTTC
TRBJ1-5 | NA | NA | TRBV18 | 17 | CASSPGYEGTSNQPQHF | TGTGCCAGCTCACCAGGATATGAGGGGACTAGCAATCAGCCCCAGCATTTT
TRBJ2-3 | NA | NA | TRBV30 | 14 | CAWSGWGNTDTQYF | TGTGCCTGGAGTGGGTGGGGGAACACAGATACGCAGTATTTT
TRBJ1-4 | NA | NA | TRBV30 | 14 | CAWSPQAANEKLFF | TGTGCCTGGAGCCCTCAGGCGGCTAATGAAAAACTGTTTTTT
TRBJ1-1 | NA | once | TRBV4-2 | 15 | CASSQDRGRNTEAFF | TGTGCCAGCAGCCAAGATAGAGGACGCAACACTGAAGCTTTCTTT
TRBJ2-3 | NA | NA | TRBV18 | 13 | CASLRLVTDTQYF | TGTGCCAGTCTGCGACTAGTTACGGATACGCAGTATTTT
TRBJ2-7 | NA | NA | TRBV5-1 | 17 | CASSPSTGAQGSYEQYF | TGCGCCAGCAGCCCCTCGACCGGGGCTCAAGGTTCCTACGAGCAGTACTTC
TRBJ2-5 | NA | NA | TRBV5-4 | 13 | CASSFSVLETQYF | TGTGCCAGCAGCTTCAGCGTATTGGAGACCCAGTACTTC
TRBJ2-1 | TRBD2 | NA | TRBV5-1 | 16 | CASSPGGLAGYNEQFF | TGCGCCAGCAGCCCCGGTGGACTAGCGGGGTACAATGAGCAGTTCTTC
TRBJ1-5 | NA | NA | TRBV27 | 12 | CASRPVGGAQHF | TGTGCCAGCAGACCTGTGGGGGGAGCCCAGCATTTT
TRBJ2-5 | NA | NA | TRBV2 | 14 | CASSEGRGQETQYF | TGTGCCAGCAGTGAAGGCCGGGGGCAAGAGACCCAGTACTTC
TRBJ2-1 | NA | NA | TRBV5-1 | 15 | CASSPRQVPYNEQFF | TGCGCCAGCAGCCCACGACAGGTACCCTACAATGAGCAGTTCTTC
TRBJ1-2 | TRBD1 | NA | TRBV18 | 13 | CASSGTGQDGYTF | TGTGCCAGCTCAGGTACAGGACAGGATGGCTACACCTTC
TRBJ2-3 | NA | NA | TRBV7-8 | 14 | CASRYPGSTDTQYF | TGTGCCAGCAGATACCCAGGGAGCACAGATACGCAGTATTTT
TRBJ2-1 | TRBD2 | NA | TRBV6-4 | 14 | CASSDSTSGSEQFF | TGTGCCAGCAGTGACTCGACTAGCGGGAGTGAGCAGTTCTTC
TRBJ1-5 | NA | NA | TRBV9 | 15 | CASGDGGGSNQPQHF | TGTGCCAGCGGCGACGGGGGGGGAAGCAATCAGCCCCAGCATTTT
TRBJ2-3 | NA | NA | TRBV29-1 | 15 | CSVEGGRADLDTQYF | TGCAGCGTTGAAGGAGGTCGAGCGGACCTCGATACGCAGTATTTT
TRBJ1-3 | NA | NA | TRBV14 | 16 | CASSHRGHPAGNTIYF | TGTGCTAGCAGCCACCGGGGACATCCCGCTGGAAACACCATATATTTT
TRBJ1-2 | NA | once | TRBV5-4 | 13 | CASSLQGNYGYTF | TGTGCCAGCAGCTTACAGGGCAACTATGGCTACACCTTC
TRBJ1-2 | NA | NA | TRBV19 | 16 | CASSIGYGWSAVGYTF | TGTGCCAGTAGTATAGGCTACGGCTGGTCGGCCGTTGGCTACACCTTC
TRBJ2-3 | NA | NA | TRBV29-1 | 13 | CSVEGQLGDTQYF | TGCAGCGTTGAGGGCCAGCTAGGGGATACGCAGTATTTT
TRBJ2-3 | TRBD2 | NA | TRBV10-3 | 15 | CAISETSGTTDTQYF | TGTGCCATCAGTGAAACTAGCGGGACCACAGATACGCAGTATTTT
TRBJ1-2 | NA | NA | TRBV2 | 14 | CASSENRGNYGYTF | TGTGCCAGCAGTGAAAACAGAGGGAACTATGGCTACACCTTC
TRBJ1-1 | NA | NA | TRBV9 | 14 | CASSVSALDTEAFF | TGTGCCAGCAGCGTATCGGCCCTGGACACTGAAGCTTTCTTT
TRBJ1-1 | NA | NA | TRBV2 | 11 | CASSEGGEAFF | TGTGCCAGCAGTGAGGGCGGCGAAGCTTTCTTT
TRBJ1-1 | NA | NA | TRBV19 | 14 | CGTQDSPWNIEAFF | TGTGGGACCCAGGACAGCCCCTGGAACATTGAAGCTTTCTTT
TRBJ2-2 | NA | NA | TRBV7-2 | 16 | CASSLMPPPNTGELFF | TGTGCCAGCAGCTTAATGCCACCCCCGAACACCGGGGAGCTGTTTTTT
TRBJ2-5 | TRBD2 | NA | TRBV7-9 | 15 | CASSSGRGGLETQYF | TGTGCCAGCAGCTCCGGGAGGGGGGGTTTAGAGACCCAGTACTTC